This TCR beta chain originates from a study of T cell responses to AZD1222 COVID-19 vaccine. Study-level background: Investigators merged groups given second doses at roughly 4 or roughly 12 weeks. Overall study results and limits: Two AZD1222 doses significantly raised spike-specific TCR breadth and depth over controls.

On this clone itself: The antigen is unknown.

The assay was immunoSEQ multiplex PCR, and TCRdb's table has in-frame clones only and misses some. The repertoire holds roughly 260,000 clones, 90% to 95% seen once, with around 0.6% in the top ten. This CDR3 region has 14 residues. V dropped 1 base and J dropped 2 bases, with 9 bases sitting between them. CDR1 and CDR2 from the germline V gene are MGHRA and YSYEKL. Sequenced material: peripheral blood, taken on day 0 of AZD1222 vaccination. The sequence came from an adult in good health. The gene calls are TRBV4-1 and TRBJ2-7; TRBD2 might be the D (5 bases). This chain's CDR3 is CASSQGETPYEQYF. DNA for the CDR3: TGCGCCAGCAGCCAAGGGGAGACCCCCTACGAGCAGTACTTC.